This TCR beta chain was recovered during a study of tumor-infiltrating lymphocytes in primary liver carcinoma. Study at large: Enrolled patients were male and female, aged 30 to 69 years.

Whole-study findings and limits: Relative to tumor region pairs, the tumor-adjacent and tumor-blood pairs showed overlap that was lower.

Extraction also yielded germline DNA, while blood RNA was obtained from unsorted whole blood. A primer in the constant region served to generate TCR beta cDNA from around 500 ng of total RNA. Libraries for TCR beta were built through three nested multiplex PCR rounds, which together made up a slightly modified ARM-PCR procedure. TCRdb re-called the multiplex PCR reads with MiXCR, one entry per CDR3 protein. The profile shows nearly 200,000 distinct CDR3 sequences, about 61% of them singletons. On this clonotype itself: Its antigen is not known. This is likely a read error, given that the CDR3 carries no conserved phenylalanine or tryptophan at its end.

The source of this sequence is a woman in her sixties or seventies with primary liver carcinoma and hepatitis B virus infection. Sequenced sample: peripheral blood.

The chain's CDR3 is CASNLIVGKGDTQYI. CDR3 sequence (DNA): TGTGCCAGCAACTTGATAGTGGGGAAGGGAGATACTCAGTATATT. V gene TRBV5-6 combines with J gene TRBJ2-3, with D perhaps matching TRBD2 (5 bases). Germline V gene data show CDR1 as SGHDT and CDR2 as YYEEEE. This CDR3 contains 15 residues.